Listed below are T cell receptor beta chains from one sample, sequenced in a study of patients and donors after allogeneic stem cell transplantation. TCRdb recomputed calls from the RT-PCR reads with MiXCR, one row per CDR3 protein. The sample lists about 87,000 distinct CDR3 sequences, roughly 4.9% seen once, with around 2.6% in the top ten. Sequencing was carried out using blood, either unsorted or a sorted T cell fraction (not recorded which). These receptors were obtained from a human donor who was either an allogeneic HSCT recipient or a stem cell or donor lymphocyte infusion donor (not recorded which). It is not recorded whose cells these are; they may come from a transplant donor. CDR3s leave out the opening cysteine and the closing phenylalanine or tryptophan. Fields, in order: J gene, V gene, CDR3 protein.

J: TRBJ2-1; V: TRBV10-3; CDR3: AITKGQHNEQF
J: TRBJ2-7; V: TRBV2; CDR3: ASREGLADFYEQY
J: TRBJ1-6; V: TRBV20-1; CDR3: SAQKELNSPLH
J: TRBJ1-6; V: TRBV5-6; CDR3: ASSFLPGQGHNSPLH
J: TRBJ2-3; V: TRBV20-1; CDR3: SASGGASTDTQY
J: TRBJ2-1; V: TRBV4-1; CDR3: ASSQAGTSGKSSYNEQF
J: TRBJ2-5; V: TRBV5-1; CDR3: ASSLVGQGAGETQY
J: TRBJ1-4; V: TRBV20-1; CDR3: SARDPRPTNEKLF
J: TRBJ2-2; V: TRBV6-1; CDR3: ASSPGHANTGELF
J: TRBJ2-1; V: TRBV18; CDR3: ASSLRSPATNNEQF
J: TRBJ2-5; V: TRBV12-3/TRBV12-4; CDR3: ASSLRRETQY
J: TRBJ2-1; V: TRBV7-8; CDR3: ASSTLTTYNEQF
J: TRBJ2-4; V: TRBV3-1; CDR3: ASSPTRSLNIQY
J: TRBJ2-6; V: TRBV5-1; CDR3: ASSPRSGANVLT
J: TRBJ1-4; V: TRBV19; CDR3: ASRDDTDGKLF
J: TRBJ2-2; V: TRBV3-1; CDR3: ASTLGQGETGELF
J: TRBJ1-2; V: TRBV18; CDR3: ASSPTRGGAGYT
J: TRBJ1-1; V: TRBV5-6; CDR3: ASSTDSSNLGDPTEAF
J: TRBJ2-1; V: TRBV5-1; CDR3: ASSFPSGGRAGNEQF
J: TRBJ1-5; V: TRBV2; CDR3: ASSQQGFDNQPQH
J: TRBJ2-7; V: TRBV28; CDR3: ASRLQGHSYEQY
J: TRBJ1-1; V: TRBV12-3/TRBV12-4; CDR3: ASSFTGEAF
J: TRBJ1-4; V: TRBV29-1; CDR3: SAGAGGSEKLF
J: TRBJ2-4; V: TRBV5-8; CDR3: ASSLSGEGIQY
J: TRBJ1-1; V: TRBV15; CDR3: ATSVAGQGNTEAF
J: TRBJ2-5; V: TRBV5-4; CDR3: ASSLGQGSQETQY
J: TRBJ1-3; V: TRBV15; CDR3: ATSRGVSGNTIY
J: TRBJ2-3; V: TRBV28; CDR3: ASSRADTDTQY
J: TRBJ1-3; V: TRBV3-1; CDR3: ASSPFSGTIRNTIY
J: TRBJ1-1; V: TRBV5-4; CDR3: ASSYRDNTEAF
J: TRBJ2-7; V: TRBV20-1; CDR3: SARDSAGLAGAWGEQY
J: TRBJ2-1; V: TRBV2; CDR3: ASSEFGGEQF
J: TRBJ2-1; V: TRBV2; CDR3: ASSDSSGSYNEQF
J: TRBJ2-7; V: TRBV18; CDR3: ASSPTREHEQY
J: TRBJ1-5; V: TRBV6-1; CDR3: ASTRTGGRQPQH
J: TRBJ2-2; V: TRBV10-2; CDR3: ASRDNRVVGELF
J: TRBJ2-7; V: TRBV5-1; CDR3: ASSLRTFSYEQY
J: TRBJ2-1; V: TRBV14; CDR3: ASSPLGGPYDEQF
J: TRBJ2-7; V: TRBV19; CDR3: ASSPWDLGDEQY
J: TRBJ1-5; V: TRBV5-6; CDR3: ASSRRNNQPQH
J: TRBJ2-1; V: TRBV7-9; CDR3: ASSVTSGSNNEQF
J: TRBJ1-6; V: TRBV6-1; CDR3: ASKIQGTPSPLH
J: TRBJ2-3; V: TRBV6-1; CDR3: ASRPTGTGGDTQY
J: TRBJ2-1; V: TRBV11-2; CDR3: ASSLVSWGSREQF
J: TRBJ1-5; V: TRBV6-1; CDR3: ASSPSRGNQPQH
J: TRBJ2-1; V: TRBV2; CDR3: ASIRSAGGYNEQF
J: TRBJ1-1; V: TRBV29-1; CDR3: SVAEQGNTEAF
J: TRBJ2-1; V: TRBV2; CDR3: ASSFTSGSYNEQF
J: TRBJ1-6; V: TRBV4-2; CDR3: ASSQVKSGLDNSPLH
J: TRBJ1-4; V: TRBV5-1; CDR3: ASSDGGLEEKLF
J: TRBJ2-4; V: TRBV7-9; CDR3: ATRGGPRDGRNIQY
J: TRBJ2-1; V: TRBV18; CDR3: ASSLWNDRAYNEQF
J: TRBJ2-5; V: TRBV2; CDR3: AGGVKETQY
J: TRBJ1-2; V: TRBV2; CDR3: ASRERGDGHT
J: TRBJ1-5; V: TRBV19; CDR3: ASSPGRGRGQPQH
J: TRBJ2-5; V: TRBV19; CDR3: ASSIGASRQETQY
J: TRBJ2-1; V: TRBV11-2; CDR3: ASSRGFRGRSYNEQF